This T cell receptor (beta chain) was obtained from a study of blood T cell repertoires in COVID-19. Study in general: Samples came from the United States, Italy and Spain, spanning acute and convalescent COVID-19. T cells, B-cell-depleted T cells, or PBMCs supplied cDNA or gDNA.

Germline CDR1 MNHNS, CDR2 SASEGT. V was clipped by 4 bases and J by 4 bases; unmatched bases: 8. The CDR3 runs 18 residues. Under the authors' procedure: It was from reference gene primer amplification that nucleated cell counts were estimated. Clones were sequenced by immunoSEQ multiplex PCR, and TCRdb holds only the in-frame ones, with some missing. The D gene and trimming were derived from the DNA, and the V and J assignments and clone size from that table. The repertoire holds hundreds of thousands of clones, with more than 75% as singletons. Sequenced: peripheral blood. This chain connects TRBV6-1 to TRBJ2-1, with 15 bases lining up with TRBD2. This TCR was sampled from a woman aged 40-49 years who had recovered from COVID-19. The CDR3 nucleotides are TGTGCCAGCAGTGCCCTCCCCGGGACTAGCGGGAGGTACAATGAGCAGTTCTTC. It specifies CASSALPGTSGRYNEQFF.